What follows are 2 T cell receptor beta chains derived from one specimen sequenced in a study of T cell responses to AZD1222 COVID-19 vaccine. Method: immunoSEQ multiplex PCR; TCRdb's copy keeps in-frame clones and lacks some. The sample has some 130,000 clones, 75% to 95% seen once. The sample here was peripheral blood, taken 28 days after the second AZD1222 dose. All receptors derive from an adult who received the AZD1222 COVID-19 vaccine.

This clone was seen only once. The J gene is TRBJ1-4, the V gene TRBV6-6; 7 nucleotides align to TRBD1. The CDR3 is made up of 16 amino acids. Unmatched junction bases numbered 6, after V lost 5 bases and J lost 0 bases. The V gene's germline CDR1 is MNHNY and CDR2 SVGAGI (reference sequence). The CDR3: CASSRDRVATNEKLFF. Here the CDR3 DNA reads TGTGCCAGCAGTCGAGACAGGGTGGCAACTAATGAAAAACTGTTTTTT.

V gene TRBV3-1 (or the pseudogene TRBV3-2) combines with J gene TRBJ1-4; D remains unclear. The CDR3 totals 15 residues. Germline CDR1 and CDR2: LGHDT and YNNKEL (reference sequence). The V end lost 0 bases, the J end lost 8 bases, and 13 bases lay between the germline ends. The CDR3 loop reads CASSQDLVAGEKLFF. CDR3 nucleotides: TGTGCCAGCAGCCAAGATCTGGTAGCGGGCGAAAAACTGTTTTTT.